The clone carrying this T cell receptor beta chain occurred many times. Its matching antigen is unknown. This sample is drawn from a study of T cells in Graves' hyperthyroidism and ophthalmopathy. What was amplified from RNA transcripts were TCR beta CDR3 regions. An initial round of RT-PCR targeting the TCR CDR3 relied on the HTBI primer set. TCRdb re-derived calls from the multiplex PCR reads in MiXCR, one entry per CDR3 protein. The sample records around 300,000 distinct CDR3 sequences, around a fifth being singletons. Study-wide points: Ophthalmopathy prediction by the model preceded onset by a median about 6.5 months.

Uncontrolled infection, other autoimmune disease, pregnancy or lactation barred patients from enrollment. CDR3 length equals 19 residues. Germline values: CDR1 DFQATT, CDR2 SNEGSKA (reference sequence). Germline trimming cut 1 base from V and 0 bases from J; bases unmatched to any gene: 13. This clonotype was obtained from a man aged 50-60 years with Graves' ophthalmopathy. The material sequenced was blood. This chain joins TRBV20-1 and TRBJ2-1, with 9 bases lining up with TRBD2. This CDR3 is CSARVELATSGSSYNEQFF. Written as DNA, the CDR3 is TGCAGTGCTAGAGTTGAGCTAGCGACTAGCGGTAGCTCCTACAATGAGCAGTTCTTC.